This TCR beta chain was found in a study of shared clonotypes between healthy human individuals. TCRdb's table, derived via immunoSEQ multiplex PCR, lists solely in-frame clones and lacks some. The repertoire holds roughly 530,000 clones, with less than 96% as singletons. The study drew all its donors from Caucasian adults living in Nashville, Tennessee. CD45RA-negative memory and CD45RA+ naive subsets were split from the CD4+ cells. Study-level points and caveats: Clonotypes that were shared across a few donors made up approximately 5% of naive CD4 clonotypes. An anticipated effect of sequencing depth on clonotype sharing among donors was recognized.

V was clipped by 3 bases and J by 4 bases; unmatched bases: 6. This CDR3 comprises 14 residues. CDR1 is KGHSH and CDR2 is LQKENI in the germline V gene. A note on this clone: Antigen: not known.

Sequencing used naive CD4+ T cells sorted from blood. Subset defined: CD45RA+ positively selected. This clonotype was sampled from a woman in her thirties in good health. The chain couples TRBV18 to TRBJ2-7; 7 bases align to TRBD1. DNA for the CDR3: TGTGCCAGCTCACCCATGACGGACAGGTACGAGCAGTACTTC. Translation gives CASSPMTDRYEQYF.